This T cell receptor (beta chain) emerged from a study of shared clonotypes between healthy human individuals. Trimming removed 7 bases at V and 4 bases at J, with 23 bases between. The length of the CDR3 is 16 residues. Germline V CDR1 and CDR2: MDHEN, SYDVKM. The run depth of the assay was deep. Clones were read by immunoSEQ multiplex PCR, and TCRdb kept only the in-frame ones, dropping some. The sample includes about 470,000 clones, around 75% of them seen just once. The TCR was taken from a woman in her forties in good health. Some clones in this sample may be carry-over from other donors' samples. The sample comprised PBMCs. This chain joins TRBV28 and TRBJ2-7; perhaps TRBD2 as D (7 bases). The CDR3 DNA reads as TGTGCCAGCACTCCCTTTGGGGAGGGCCAGGGGTACGAGCAGTACTTC. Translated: CASTPFGEGQGYEQYF.